One and the same sample provided the 25 T cell receptor beta chains below, sequenced in a study of sequential checkpoint blockade in melanoma (dated by TCRdb to between 2019 and 2020). Libraries came from the immunoSEQ multiplex PCR assay. TCRdb holds this immuneACCESS table with in-frame rearrangements only. Some clones are missing; in checked studies, unresolved V genes explain under half, and the rest has no known cause. A total of about 12,000 clones appear in this sample, approximately 74% of them only once. About 25% of the sample goes to the ten largest clones. The treatment or condition label, read with the paper, signifies: randomized to nivolumab then ipilimumab (arm A) or the reverse (arm B). This specimen was CD8+ T cells sorted from blood (inferred from file names), taken from a patient given nivolumab and ipilimumab in sequence. The origin of the receptors is a human donor with melanoma.

This clone was seen only once. The chain couples TRBV6-5 to TRBJ2-5; D not certain. V lost 8 bases and J lost 10, with 14 bases in between. The CDR3 length is 11 residues. Germline V lookup: CDR1 MNHEY, CDR2 SVGAGI. CDR3 sequence (DNA): TGTGCCAGCGATGAATATCCGAGCCAGTACTTC. Protein: CASDEYPSQYF.

J is TRBJ2-7 and V is TRBV19; TRBD1 matches 9 bases. Germline CDR1 and CDR2: LNHDA and SQIVND (reference sequence). The CDR3 has 15 residues. The V segment lost 7 bases and the J segment 0 bases; nucleotides outside the gene matches: 7. CDR3 in DNA: TGTGCCAGTACCCTGACAGGGGGGAGCTCCTACGAGCAGTACTTC. This encodes CASTLTGGSSYEQYF.

The rearrangement links TRBV9 to TRBJ2-5, with TRBD2 matching over 7 bases. CDR3 length: 14 amino acids. Looked up from germline, CDR1 is SGDLS and CDR2 is YYNGEE. The ends lost 3 bases at V and 6 bases at J; junction bases unmatched: 8. CDR3: CASSAEGGVQTQYF. DNA for the CDR3: TGTGCCAGCAGCGCGGAGGGAGGGGTACAGACCCAGTACTTC.

In this sample, this clone turned up a few times. The chain combines TRBV6-1 with TRBJ2-2; 7 bases map to TRBD2. The CDR3 consists of 15 residues. Germline values: CDR1 MNHNS, CDR2 SASEGT. Trimming took 1 base from V and 3 from J; bases not matched to a gene: 2. The CDR3 DNA reads TGTGCCAGCAGTGAAGGGGAGGGTTACACCGGGGAGCTGTTTTTT. The encoded protein is CASSEGEGYTGELFF.

With regard to this clone: An end of the junction does not agree with germline; a read error may underlie this. Other DNA variants within this sample encode the same CDR3. The rearrangement joins TRBV6-4 to TRBJ1-1, with TRBD1 matching over 9 bases. CDR3 size: 14 residues. In germline, CDR1 is MRHNA, CDR2 SNTAGT. The CDR3: CASSDGTGSTEAFF. CDR3 sequence (DNA): TGTGCTAGCAGTGACGGGACAGGGAGTACTGAAGCTTTCTTT.

The CDR3 DNA reads TGTGCCAGCTCACCACCGACTAGAGGTTCCTACGAGCAGTACTTC. Its translation is CASSPPTRGSYEQYF. The V gene is TRBV18, the J gene TRBJ2-5; TRBD2 is a possible D gene (6 bases). The J call may be in error: the DNA end matches TRBJ2-7 better. This CDR3 contains 15 residues. Looked up from germline, CDR1 is KGHSH and CDR2 is LQKENI.

The J gene is TRBJ2-1, the V gene TRBV9; D is undetermined. This CDR3 comprises 13 residues. With 0 bases removed from V and 6 bases from J, the gap between germline ends came to 7 bases. The germline CDR1 and CDR2 sequences are SGDLS and YYNGEE. Written as DNA, the CDR3 is TGTGCCAGCAGCGTAGACAGCCCCAATGAGCAGTTCTTC. This encodes CASSVDSPNEQFF.

The genes are TRBV14 and TRBJ1-1; D remains ambiguous. CDR3 size: 13 residues. Between the trimmed V and J ends, which lost 2 bases and 3 bases, there was a span of 7 bases. CDR1 and CDR2 from the germline V gene are SGHDN and FVKESK. The CDR3 protein is CASSQTRYTEAFF. The CDR3 coding sequence is TGTGCCAGCAGCCAAACGAGGTACACTGAAGCTTTCTTT.

About this clone itself: At one end the junction does not follow the germline gene, possibly because of a read error. The J gene is TRBJ2-6, the V gene TRBV19, with a weak D call TRBD1 (6 bases). The V gene's germline CDR1 is LNHDA and CDR2 SQIVND (reference sequence). There are 14 residues in the CDR3. The CDR3 nucleotides read TGCGCCACACGAGGGGGATCTGGGGCCAACGTCCTGGCTTTC. It codes for CATRGGSGANVLAF.

CDR3: CASSSFRQASSYNEQFF. Written as DNA, the CDR3 is TGCGCCAGCAGCTCTTTCCGACAGGCCAGCTCCTACAATGAGCAGTTCTTC. This chain uses TRBV5-1 with TRBJ2-1, with D maybe TRBD1 (6 bases). CDR3 length: 17 residues. The V gene lost 3 bases and the J gene lost 0 bases, with 16 bases spanning the gap. CDR1 is SGHRS, CDR2 YFSETQ, per germline.

The chain has TRBV6-1 and TRBJ1-1; 9 bases are a match to TRBD1. CDR3 length: 14 amino acids. J lost 4 bases, V lost 3 bases, and 3 bases had no gene match. CDR1 MNHNS and CDR2 SASEGT come from the germline V gene. The CDR3 coding sequence is TGTGCCAGCAGTGAGGGACAGGGAATCACTGAAGCTTTCTTT. Its protein product is CASSEGQGITEAFF.

On this clone itself: One end of the junction varies from germline; a read error may be responsible. The chain uses TRBV9 and TRBJ2-5; TRBD1 agrees at 11 bases. Germline-derived CDR1 and CDR2 are SGDLS and YYNGEE. The CDR3 runs 16 residues. Written as DNA, the CDR3 is TGTGCCAGCAGCACATCCGGACAGGGGGCTGGAGAGGCCCAGTACTTC. Its protein is CASSTSGQGAGEAQYF.

This chain connects TRBV11-2 to TRBJ2-1, with TRBD2 as a possible D gene (6 bases). Germline V CDR1 and CDR2: SGHAT, FQNNGV. V was trimmed by 5 bases and J by 7 bases, leaving 12 bases between them. The CDR3 is made up of 13 amino acids. Here the CDR3 DNA reads TGTGCCAGCAGCCCCGGCCGGGGGAATGAGCAGTTCTTC. Amino acids: CASSPGRGNEQFF.

The V gene is TRBV6-6, the J gene TRBJ1-1; D possibly corresponds to TRBD1 (6 bases). The CDR3 is made up of 13 amino acids. The V and J ends lost 7 bases and 5 bases respectively, with 14 bases between them. Looked up from germline, CDR1 is MNHNY and CDR2 is SVGAGI (reference sequence). CDR3 sequence reads: CASTDTGWTEAFF. The CDR3 nucleotides read TGTGCCAGCACCGATACAGGGTGGACTGAAGCTTTCTTT.

V gene TRBV9 combines with J gene TRBJ1-2, with TRBD1 matching over 9 bases. With 3 bases clipped from V and 1 base from J, the junction kept 10 bases outside the gene matches. The CDR3 has 17 residues. Per the germline V gene, CDR1 is SGDLS and CDR2 is YYNGEE. Written as DNA, the CDR3 is TGTGCCAGCAGCGAACTACAGGGGGCCTACCATAACTATGGCTACACCTTC. Encoded protein: CASSELQGAYHNYGYTF.

The V and J genes are TRBV9 and TRBJ1-1; D is unclear. The V gene's germline CDR1 is SGDLS and CDR2 YYNGEE. The CDR3 covers 14 residues. Trimming removed 0 bases at V and 1 base at J, with 7 bases between. The CDR3 nucleotides are TGTGCCAGCAGCGTAGCCGACACGAACACTGAAGCTTTCTTT. Its protein product is CASSVADTNTEAFF.

This clone was seen a single time. This chain uses TRBV27 with TRBJ2-2, with TRBD1 identical over 7 bases. Germline V gives CDR1 MNHEY, CDR2 SMNVEV (reference sequence). The CDR3 spans 16 residues. The J segment lost 0 bases and the V segment lost 5 bases, leaving 6 bases of the junction unmatched. CDR3 sequence (DNA): TGTGCCAGCAGTAAAGGGACAGCCTCGAACACCGGGGAGCTGTTTTTT. It encodes CASSKGTASNTGELFF.

The chain recombines TRBV5-1 with TRBJ1-1, with D maybe TRBD1 (6 bases). Trimming took 4 bases from V and 7 from J, leaving 11 bases between them. The CDR3 spans 12 residues. Germline V CDR1 and CDR2: SGHRS, YFSETQ. The CDR3 DNA reads as TGCGCCAGCAGCGCGGACAGTAGTGAAGCTTTCTTT. Residues: CASSADSSEAFF.

This rearrangement joins TRBV4-1 to TRBJ2-1; 10 bases are a match to TRBD2. Germline CDR1 is MGHRA and CDR2 is YSYEKL. J was trimmed by 3 bases and V by 2 bases; bases with no gene match: 4. The CDR3 is made up of 16 amino acids. CDR3 sequence: CASSQTSGTNYNEQFF. Written as DNA, the CDR3 is TGCGCCAGCAGCCAAACTAGCGGGACAAACTACAATGAGCAGTTCTTC.

This sequence joins TRBV19 and TRBJ1-5; possible D gene TRBD1, 5 bases. The CDR3 has 13 residues. The V end lost 8 bases, the J end lost 5 bases, and 13 bases lay between the germline ends. Per germline, CDR1 LNHDA and CDR2 SQIVND (reference sequence). In nucleotides, the CDR3 is TGTGCCAGTCGGCAGGGTTGGGATCAGCCCCAGCATTTT. As protein: CASRQGWDQPQHF.

The genes are TRBV15 and TRBJ2-1; the match to TRBD2 covers 9 bases. Germline V gene lookup returns CDR1 LNHNV and CDR2 YYDKDF (reference sequence). This CDR3 spans 17 amino acids. The ends lost 1 base at V and 0 bases at J; junction bases unmatched: 4. The CDR3: CATSRGLAGFSYNEQFF. The CDR3 nucleotides are TGTGCCACCAGCAGAGGGCTAGCGGGATTCTCCTACAATGAGCAGTTCTTC.

The chain is built from TRBV5-6 and TRBJ1-5, with 10 nucleotides matching TRBD1. The CDR3 totals 14 residues. Per the germline V gene, CDR1 is SGHDT and CDR2 is YYEEEE. V lost 3 bases and J lost 11; bases outside the gene matches: 8. CDR3 loop: CASSSGTGDLSQHF. The CDR3 coding sequence is TGTGCCAGCAGCTCCGGGACAGGGGACCTCTCCCAGCATTTT.

The J gene is TRBJ2-2, the V gene TRBV9; D perhaps matches TRBD1 (6 bases). CDR3 size: 14 residues. With 3 bases removed from V and 6 bases from J, the gap between germline ends came to 12 bases. The germline V gene encodes CDR1 SGDLS and CDR2 YYNGEE. The CDR3 loop reads CASSDRYRAGELFF. As DNA, the CDR3 is TGTGCCAGCAGCGACCGATACAGGGCCGGGGAGCTGTTTTTT.

The chain has TRBV7-8 and TRBJ1-1, with D unclear. V was shortened by 0 bases and J by 2 bases, with 10 bases between the two germline ends. Germline V gene lookup returns CDR1 SGHVS and CDR2 FQNEAQ. CDR3 length: 15 residues. The CDR3 sequence: CASSLAPSGNTEAFF. The CDR3 nucleotides are TGTGCCAGCAGCTTAGCACCCTCGGGAAACACTGAAGCTTTCTTT.

V gene TRBV6-5 combines with J gene TRBJ2-7; weak D call: TRBD1 (5 bases). V was pared by 0 bases and J by 3 bases, with 9 bases between. Per the germline V gene, CDR1 is MNHEY and CDR2 is SVGAGI. The CDR3 loop spans 14 amino acids. The CDR3 DNA reads TGTGCCAGCAGTTACTCGGCAGGGTACTACGAGCAGTACGTC. This translates into CASSYSAGYYEQYV.